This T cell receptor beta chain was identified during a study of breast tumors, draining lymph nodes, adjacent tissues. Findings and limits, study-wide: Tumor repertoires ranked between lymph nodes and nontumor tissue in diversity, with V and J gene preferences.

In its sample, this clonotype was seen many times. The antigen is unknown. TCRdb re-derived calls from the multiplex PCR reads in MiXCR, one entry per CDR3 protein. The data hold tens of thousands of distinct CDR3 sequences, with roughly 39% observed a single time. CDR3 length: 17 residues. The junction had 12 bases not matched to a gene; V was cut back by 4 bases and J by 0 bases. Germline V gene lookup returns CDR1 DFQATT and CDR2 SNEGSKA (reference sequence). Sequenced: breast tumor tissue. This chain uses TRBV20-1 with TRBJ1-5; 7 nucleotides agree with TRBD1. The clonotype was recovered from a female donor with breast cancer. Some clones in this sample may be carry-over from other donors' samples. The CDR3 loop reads CSAIRTGAPYSNQPQHF. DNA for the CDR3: TGCAGTGCTATCAGGACAGGAGCCCCTTATAGCAATCAGCCCCAGCATTTT.